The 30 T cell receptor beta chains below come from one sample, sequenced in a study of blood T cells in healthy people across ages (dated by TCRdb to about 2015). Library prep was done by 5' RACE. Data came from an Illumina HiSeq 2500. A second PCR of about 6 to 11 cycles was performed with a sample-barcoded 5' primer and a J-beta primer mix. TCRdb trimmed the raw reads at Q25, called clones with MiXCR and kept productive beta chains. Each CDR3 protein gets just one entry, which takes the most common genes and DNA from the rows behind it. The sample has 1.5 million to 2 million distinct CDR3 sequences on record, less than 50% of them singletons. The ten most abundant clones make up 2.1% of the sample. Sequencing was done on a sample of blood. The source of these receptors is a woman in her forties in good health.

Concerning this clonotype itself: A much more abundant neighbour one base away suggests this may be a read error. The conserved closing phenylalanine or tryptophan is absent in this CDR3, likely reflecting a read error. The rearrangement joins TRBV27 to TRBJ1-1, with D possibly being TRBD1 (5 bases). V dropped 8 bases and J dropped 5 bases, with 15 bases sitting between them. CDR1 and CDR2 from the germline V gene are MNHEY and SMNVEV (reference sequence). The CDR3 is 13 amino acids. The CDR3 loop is CASCLTAKTEAFV. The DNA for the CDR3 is TGTGCCAGCTGCCTGACAGCCAAGACTGAAGCTTTCGTT.

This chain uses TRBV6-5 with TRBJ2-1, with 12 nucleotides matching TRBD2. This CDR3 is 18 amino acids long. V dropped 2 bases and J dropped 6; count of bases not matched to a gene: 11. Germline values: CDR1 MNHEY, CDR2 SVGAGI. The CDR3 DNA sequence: TGTGCCAGCAGTTACGGGGTCGGGCTAGCGGGGGGGCTCAATGAGCAGTTCTTC. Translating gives CASSYGVGLAGGLNEQFF.

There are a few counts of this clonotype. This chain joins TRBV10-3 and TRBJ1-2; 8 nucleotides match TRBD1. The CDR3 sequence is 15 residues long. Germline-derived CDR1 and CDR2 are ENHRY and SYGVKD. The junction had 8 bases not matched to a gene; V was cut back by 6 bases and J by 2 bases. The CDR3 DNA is TGTGCCATCAGCGAACAGGACAGGGCCAACTATGGCTACACCTTC. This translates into CAISEQDRANYGYTF.

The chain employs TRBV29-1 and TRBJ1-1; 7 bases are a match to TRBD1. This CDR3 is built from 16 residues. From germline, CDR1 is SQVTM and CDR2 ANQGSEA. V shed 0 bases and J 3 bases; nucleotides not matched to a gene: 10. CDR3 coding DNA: TGCAGCGTTGAAGATCCATGGACAGGAGGTGACACTGAAGCTTTCTTT. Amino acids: CSVEDPWTGGDTEAFF.

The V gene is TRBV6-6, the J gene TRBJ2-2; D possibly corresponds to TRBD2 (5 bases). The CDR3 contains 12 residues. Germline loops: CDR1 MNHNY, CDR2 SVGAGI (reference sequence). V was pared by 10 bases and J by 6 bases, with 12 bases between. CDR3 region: CATFPEAGELFF. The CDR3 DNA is TGTGCCACCTTCCCGGAGGCCGGGGAGCTGTTTTTT.

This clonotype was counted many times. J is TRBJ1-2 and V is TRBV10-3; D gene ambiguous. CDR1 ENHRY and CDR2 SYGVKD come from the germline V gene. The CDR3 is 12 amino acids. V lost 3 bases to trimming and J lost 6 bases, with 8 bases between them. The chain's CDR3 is CAISENRNGYTF. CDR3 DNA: TGTGCCATCAGTGAAAACAGAAATGGCTACACCTTC.

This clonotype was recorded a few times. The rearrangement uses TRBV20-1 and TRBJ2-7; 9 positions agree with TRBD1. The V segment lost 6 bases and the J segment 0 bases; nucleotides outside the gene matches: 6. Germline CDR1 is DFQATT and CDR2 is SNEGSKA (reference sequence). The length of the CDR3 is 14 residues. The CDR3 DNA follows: TGCAGTGCCGCCGGGACAGGGTCCTCCTACGAGCAGTACTTC. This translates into CSAAGTGSSYEQYF.

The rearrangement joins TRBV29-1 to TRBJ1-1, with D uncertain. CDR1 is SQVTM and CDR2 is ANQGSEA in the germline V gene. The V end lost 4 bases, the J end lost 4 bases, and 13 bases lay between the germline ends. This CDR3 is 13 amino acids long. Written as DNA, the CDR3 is TGCAGCGTTGGTTTGGGTTCCGGCACTGAAGCTTTCTTT. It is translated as CSVGLGSGTEAFF.

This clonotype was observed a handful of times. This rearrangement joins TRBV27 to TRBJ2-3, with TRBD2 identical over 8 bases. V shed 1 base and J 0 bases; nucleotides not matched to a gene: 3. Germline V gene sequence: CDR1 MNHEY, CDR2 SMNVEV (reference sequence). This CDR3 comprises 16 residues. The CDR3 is CASSLYVAGSTDTQYF. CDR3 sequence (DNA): TGTGCCAGCAGTTTATATGTAGCGGGGAGCACAGATACGCAGTATTTT.

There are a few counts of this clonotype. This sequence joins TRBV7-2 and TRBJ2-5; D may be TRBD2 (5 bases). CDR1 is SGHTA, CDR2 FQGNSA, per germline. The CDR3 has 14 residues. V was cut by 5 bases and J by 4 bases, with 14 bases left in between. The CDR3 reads CASSPPSGRETQYF. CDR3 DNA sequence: TGTGCCAGCAGCCCACCCTCGGGGAGAGAGACCCAGTACTTC.

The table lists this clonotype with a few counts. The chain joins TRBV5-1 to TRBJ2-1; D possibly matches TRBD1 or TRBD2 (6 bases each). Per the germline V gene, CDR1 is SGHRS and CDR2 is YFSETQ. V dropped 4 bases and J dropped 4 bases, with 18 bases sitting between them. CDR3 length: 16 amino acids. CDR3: CASSPTFRGGYNEQFF. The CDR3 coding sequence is TGCGCCAGCAGCCCCACCTTCAGGGGAGGTTACAATGAGCAGTTCTTC.

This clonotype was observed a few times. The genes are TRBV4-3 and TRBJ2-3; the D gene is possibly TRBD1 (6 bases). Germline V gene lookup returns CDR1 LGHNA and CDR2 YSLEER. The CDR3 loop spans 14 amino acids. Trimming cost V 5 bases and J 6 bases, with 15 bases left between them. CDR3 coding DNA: TGCGCCAGCAGCTACCGTTTGGGGGCCGATACGCAGTATTTT. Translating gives CASSYRLGADTQYF.

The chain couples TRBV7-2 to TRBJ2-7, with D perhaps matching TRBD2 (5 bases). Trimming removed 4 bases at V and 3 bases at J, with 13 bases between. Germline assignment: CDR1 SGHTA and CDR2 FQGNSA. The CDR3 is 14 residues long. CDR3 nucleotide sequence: TGTGCCAGCAGCTCGCGGACTCTATTCTACGAGCAGTACTTC. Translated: CASSSRTLFYEQYF.

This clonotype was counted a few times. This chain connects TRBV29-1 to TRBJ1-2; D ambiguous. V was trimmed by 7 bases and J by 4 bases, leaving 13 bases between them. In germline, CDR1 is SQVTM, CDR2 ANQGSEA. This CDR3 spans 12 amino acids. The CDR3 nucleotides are TGCAGCGCCCGCGGGTACGGCTATGGCTACACCTTC. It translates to CSARGYGYGYTF.

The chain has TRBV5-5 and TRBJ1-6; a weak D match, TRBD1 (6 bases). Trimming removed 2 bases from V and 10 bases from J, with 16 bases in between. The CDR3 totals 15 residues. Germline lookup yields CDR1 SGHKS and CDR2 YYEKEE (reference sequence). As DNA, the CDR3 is TGTGCCAGCAGCTTAACTAGGGGGAAATTCTCACCCCTCCACTTT. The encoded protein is CASSLTRGKFSPLHF. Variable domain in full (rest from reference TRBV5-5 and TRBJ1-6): DAGVTQSPTHLIKTRGQQVTLRCSPISGHKSVSWYQQVLGQGPQFIFQYYEKEERGRGNFPDRFSARQFPNYSSELNVNALLLGDSALYLCASSLTRGKFSPLHFGNGTRLTVT.

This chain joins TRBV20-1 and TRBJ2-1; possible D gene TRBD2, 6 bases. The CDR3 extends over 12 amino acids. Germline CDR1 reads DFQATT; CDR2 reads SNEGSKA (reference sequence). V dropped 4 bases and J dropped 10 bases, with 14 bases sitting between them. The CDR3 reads CSAIPGVSEQFF. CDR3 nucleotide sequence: TGCAGTGCTATACCGGGGGTATCCGAGCAGTTCTTC.

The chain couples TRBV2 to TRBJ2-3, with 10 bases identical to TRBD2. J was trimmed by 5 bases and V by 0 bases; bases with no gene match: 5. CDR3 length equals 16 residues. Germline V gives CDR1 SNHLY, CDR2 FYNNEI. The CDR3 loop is CASSEALAGAEDTQYF. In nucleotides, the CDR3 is TGTGCCAGCAGTGAAGCCCTAGCGGGGGCCGAAGATACGCAGTATTTT.

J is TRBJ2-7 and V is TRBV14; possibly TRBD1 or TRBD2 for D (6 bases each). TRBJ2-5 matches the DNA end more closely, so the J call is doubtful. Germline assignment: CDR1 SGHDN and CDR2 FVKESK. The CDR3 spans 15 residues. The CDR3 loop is CASSYATGRIGTQYF. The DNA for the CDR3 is TGTGCCAGCAGCTATGCAACAGGGAGGATTGGGACCCAGTACTTC.

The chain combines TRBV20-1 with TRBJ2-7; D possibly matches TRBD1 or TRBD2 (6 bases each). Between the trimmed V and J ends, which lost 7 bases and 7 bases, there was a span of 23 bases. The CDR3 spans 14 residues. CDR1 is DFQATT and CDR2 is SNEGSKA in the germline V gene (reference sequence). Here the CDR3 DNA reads TGCAGTGTTACCCCGGAGGGGGGAAGGATGGAGCAGTACTTC. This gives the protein CSVTPEGGRMEQYF.

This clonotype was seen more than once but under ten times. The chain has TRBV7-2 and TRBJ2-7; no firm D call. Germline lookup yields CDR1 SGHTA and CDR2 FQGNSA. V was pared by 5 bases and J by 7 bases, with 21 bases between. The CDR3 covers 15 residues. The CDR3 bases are TGTGCCAGCAGCCTGGACGGTTTTGGAGTTAGGGAGCAGTACTTC. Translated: CASSLDGFGVREQYF.

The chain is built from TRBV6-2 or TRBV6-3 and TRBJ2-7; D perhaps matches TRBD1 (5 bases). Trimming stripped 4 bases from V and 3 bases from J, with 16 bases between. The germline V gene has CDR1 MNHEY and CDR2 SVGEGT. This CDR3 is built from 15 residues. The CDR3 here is CASSSQMTVSYEQYF. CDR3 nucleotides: TGTGCCAGCAGTTCCCAAATGACAGTCAGCTACGAGCAGTACTTC.

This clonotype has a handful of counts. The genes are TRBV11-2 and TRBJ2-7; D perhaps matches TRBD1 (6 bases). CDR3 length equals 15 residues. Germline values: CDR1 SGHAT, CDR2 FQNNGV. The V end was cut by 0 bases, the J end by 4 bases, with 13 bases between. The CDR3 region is CASSLEGTPLYEQYF. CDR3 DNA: TGTGCCAGCAGCTTAGAGGGGACACCACTATACGAGCAGTACTTC. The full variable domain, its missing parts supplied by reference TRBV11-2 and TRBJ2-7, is EAGVAQSPRYKIIEKRQSVAFWCNPISGHATLYWYQQILGQGPKLLIQFQNNGVVDDSQLPKDRFSAERLKGVDSTLKIQPAKLEDSAVYLCASSLEGTPLYEQYFGPGTRLTVT.

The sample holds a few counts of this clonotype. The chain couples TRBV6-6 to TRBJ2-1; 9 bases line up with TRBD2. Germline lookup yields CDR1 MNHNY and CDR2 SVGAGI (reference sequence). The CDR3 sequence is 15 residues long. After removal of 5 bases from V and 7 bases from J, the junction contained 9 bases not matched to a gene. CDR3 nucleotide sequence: TGTGCCAGCAGTGTGGGACTAGCCCTTGTGAATGAGCAGTTCTTC. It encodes CASSVGLALVNEQFF.

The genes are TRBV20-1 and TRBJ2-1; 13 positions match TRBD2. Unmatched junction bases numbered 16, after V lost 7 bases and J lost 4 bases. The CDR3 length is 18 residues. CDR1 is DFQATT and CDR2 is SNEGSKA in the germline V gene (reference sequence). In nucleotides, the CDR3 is TGCAGTGGATCCGGCTTTGGGACTAGCGGGGAAAAGTACAATGAGCAGTTCTTC. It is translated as CSGSGFGTSGEKYNEQFF.

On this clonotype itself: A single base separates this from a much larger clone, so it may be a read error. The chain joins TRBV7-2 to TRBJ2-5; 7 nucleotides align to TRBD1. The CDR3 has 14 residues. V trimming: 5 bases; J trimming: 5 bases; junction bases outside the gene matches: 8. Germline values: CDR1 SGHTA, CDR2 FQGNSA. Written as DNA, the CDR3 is TGTGCCAGCAGCGTACAGGGGCTGCCGGAGACCCAGTACTTC. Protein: CASSVQGLPETQYF.

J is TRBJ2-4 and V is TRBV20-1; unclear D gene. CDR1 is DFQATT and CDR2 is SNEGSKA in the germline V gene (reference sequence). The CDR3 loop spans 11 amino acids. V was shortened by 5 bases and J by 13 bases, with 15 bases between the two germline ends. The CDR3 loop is CSAQGAIGQYF. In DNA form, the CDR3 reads TGCAGTGCTCAAGGCGCGATCGGGCAGTACTTC.

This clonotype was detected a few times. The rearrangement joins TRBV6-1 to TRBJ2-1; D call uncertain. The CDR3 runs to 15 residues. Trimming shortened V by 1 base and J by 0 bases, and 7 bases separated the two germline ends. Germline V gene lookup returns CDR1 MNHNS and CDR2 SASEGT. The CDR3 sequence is CASSEGSSSYNEQFF. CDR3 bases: TGTGCCAGCAGTGAAGGGTCTAGCTCCTACAATGAGCAGTTCTTC.

The CDR3 is CASSRDAAGIVGGEQFF. The CDR3 nucleotides are TGTGCCAGCAGCCGAGACGCGGCAGGGATAGTAGGGGGAGAGCAGTTCTTC. This chain uses TRBV7-2 with TRBJ2-1; tentatively, D is TRBD1 (6 bases). V was clipped by 5 bases and J by 10 bases, with 27 bases between them. There are 17 residues in the CDR3. Germline CDR1 SGHTA, CDR2 FQGNSA.

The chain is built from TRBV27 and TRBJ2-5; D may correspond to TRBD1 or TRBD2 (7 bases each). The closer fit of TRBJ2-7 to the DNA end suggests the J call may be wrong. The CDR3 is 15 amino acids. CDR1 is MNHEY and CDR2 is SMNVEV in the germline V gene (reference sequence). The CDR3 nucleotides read TGTGCCAGCAGGGGTCGGGAGGACAGGTTCCACGAGCAGTACTTC. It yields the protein CASRGREDRFHEQYF.

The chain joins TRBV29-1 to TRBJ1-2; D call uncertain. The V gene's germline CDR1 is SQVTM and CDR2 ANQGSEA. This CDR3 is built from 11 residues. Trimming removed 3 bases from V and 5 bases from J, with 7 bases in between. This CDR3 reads CSVEGWYGYTF. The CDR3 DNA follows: TGCAGCGTTGAGGGGTGGTATGGCTACACCTTC.